Shown below are 31 T cell receptor beta chains from a single sample sequenced in a study of cytomegalovirus exposure and HLA in healthy donors. Generated by immunoSEQ multiplex PCR, the TCRdb table keeps only in-frame clones and is missing some. The data contain tens of thousands of clones, 84% of them singletons. The sequenced sample was PBMCs. The origin of the receptors is a woman aged 18-29 years in good health and CMV-seropositive.

This rearrangement joins TRBV30 to TRBJ2-1, with 9 bases aligning to TRBD2. The germline gives CDR1 GTSNPN, CDR2 SVGIG (reference sequence). With 8 bases clipped from V and 0 bases from J, the junction kept 2 bases outside the gene matches. This CDR3 spans 13 amino acids. The CDR3 region has the DNA TGTGCCGGTAGCGGGAGCTCCTACAATGAGCAGTTCTTC. Translated: CAGSGSSYNEQFF.

The CDR3 loop reads CASSLGGGTEAFF. Written as DNA, the CDR3 is TGTGCCAGCAGCTTAGGCGGGGGAACTGAAGCTTTCTTT. The V gene is TRBV7-8, the J gene TRBJ1-1, with TRBD1 as a possible D gene (5 bases). The CDR3 runs 13 residues. Trimming took off 1 base at V and 5 bases at J, with 8 bases between the two ends. Germline V gives CDR1 SGHVS, CDR2 FQNEAQ.

This chain joins TRBV7-9 and TRBJ1-2, with 7 bases identical to TRBD1. The CDR3 sequence is 14 residues long. Germline CDR1 and CDR2: SEHNR and FQNEAQ (reference sequence). The junction had 7 bases not matched to a gene; V was cut back by 5 bases and J by 4 bases. CDR3 DNA: TGTGCCAGCAGCCACGACGACAGGGCCTATGGCTACACCTTC. Amino acid sequence: CASSHDDRAYGYTF. The whole variable domain, filled in from reference TRBV7-9 and TRBJ1-2, reads DTGVSQNPRHKITKRGQNVTFRCDPISEHNRLYWYRQTLGQGPEFLTYFQNEAQLEKSRLLSDRFSAERPKGSFSTLEIQRTEQGDSAMYLCASSHDDRAYGYTFGSGTRLTVV.

The chain employs TRBV14 and TRBJ2-3, with 9 nucleotides matching TRBD2. V dropped 0 bases and J dropped 6; count of bases not matched to a gene: 4. The CDR3 has 15 residues. Germline V gives CDR1 SGHDN, CDR2 FVKESK. Written as DNA, the CDR3 is TGTGCCAGCAGCCAAGAGCGGGGGGGGCCTGATACGCAGTATTTT. Its protein is CASSQERGGPDTQYF.

The chain recombines TRBV6-4 with TRBJ2-1; TRBD2 aligns across 12 bases. Germline V gene lookup returns CDR1 MRHNA and CDR2 SNTAGT. The CDR3 loop spans 16 amino acids. V lost 0 bases and J lost 8; bases outside the gene matches: 5. The CDR3 reads CASSDSGLAGGHEQFF. Written as DNA, the CDR3 is TGTGCCAGCAGTGACTCTGGGCTAGCGGGGGGGCATGAGCAGTTCTTC.

This chain joins TRBV5-1 and TRBJ2-3, with 8 bases matching TRBD2. The CDR3 is 15 amino acids. V was pared by 6 bases and J by 2 bases, with 8 bases of the junction left unmatched. The V gene's germline CDR1 is SGHRS and CDR2 YFSETQ. The CDR3 is CASTLTGLVTDTQYF. DNA for the CDR3: TGCGCCAGCACACTTACGGGACTAGTCACAGATACGCAGTATTTT.

As DNA, the CDR3 is TGCGCCAGCAGCATAGGTTCCCGGGGCTACGAGCAGTACTTC. Translated, it gives CASSIGSRGYEQYF. The chain links TRBV5-1 to TRBJ2-7, with D perhaps matching TRBD2 (5 bases). The CDR3 has 14 amino acids. From germline, CDR1 is SGHRS and CDR2 YFSETQ. The ends were cut back, 4 bases at V and 3 bases at J, with 14 bases in the middle. Filled out from reference TRBV5-1 and TRBJ2-7, the complete variable domain reads KAGVTQTPRYLIKTRGQQVTLSCSPISGHRSVSWYQQTPGQGLQFLFEYFSETQRNKGNFPGRFSGRQFSNSRSEMNVSTLELGDSALYLCASSIGSRGYEQYFGPGTRLTVT.

The chain recombines TRBV28 with TRBJ1-1; D might be TRBD1 (5 bases). Between the trimmed V and J ends, which lost 3 bases and 1 base, there was a span of 12 bases. Germline CDR1 and CDR2: MDHEN and SYDVKM. There are 15 residues in the CDR3. The CDR3 DNA follows: TGTGCCAGCAGTTTCCTCCTCGGGGGGAACACTGAAGCTTTCTTT. The encoded protein is CASSFLLGGNTEAFF.

This clone was seen only a few times. The CDR3 sequence is CASSPRLIDGTQYF. The CDR3 DNA reads TGTGCCAGCAGCCCCCGACTCATAGATGGGACCCAGTACTTC. The chain is built from TRBV14 and TRBJ2-5, with D unclear. The CDR3 runs to 14 residues. The V gene lost 4 bases and the J gene lost 7 bases, with 16 bases spanning the gap. Looked up from germline, CDR1 is SGHDN and CDR2 is FVKESK.

V gene TRBV7-9 combines with J gene TRBJ1-1; D gene unclear. The ends were cut back, 4 bases at V and 0 bases at J, with 12 bases in the middle. CDR1 is SEHNR, CDR2 FQNEAQ, per germline (reference sequence). The CDR3 contains 15 residues. CDR3 in amino acids: CASSSRSEVNTEAFF. In nucleotides, the CDR3 is TGTGCCAGCAGCTCTCGGTCTGAGGTGAACACTGAAGCTTTCTTT. Supplemented by reference TRBV7-9 and TRBJ1-1, the full variable domain reads DTGVSQNPRHKITKRGQNVTFRCDPISEHNRLYWYRQTLGQGPEFLTYFQNEAQLEKSRLLSDRFSAERPKGSFSTLEIQRTEQGDSAMYLCASSSRSEVNTEAFFGQGTRLTVV.

This clone was found a few times. V and J are TRBV9 and TRBJ1-2; a possible D gene is TRBD1 (5 bases). The CDR3 length is 13 residues. V was trimmed by 0 bases and J by 5 bases, leaving 8 bases between them. The germline V gene has CDR1 SGDLS and CDR2 YYNGEE. The CDR3 here is CASSVGQKYGYTF. The CDR3 DNA sequence: TGTGCCAGCAGCGTAGGACAGAAGTATGGCTACACCTTC.

The chain employs TRBV4-1 and TRBJ1-6; D unresolved. CDR3 size: 13 residues. The V end was cut by 11 bases, the J end by 3 bases, with 11 bases between. Germline CDR1 and CDR2: MGHRA and YSYEKL. This chain's CDR3 is CAAGLLYNSPLHF. CDR3 coding DNA: TGCGCCGCCGGACTCCTCTATAATTCACCCCTCCACTTT.

The genes are TRBV5-4 and TRBJ1-2; 10 nucleotides agree with TRBD1. Germline-derived CDR1 and CDR2 are SGHNT and YYREEE (reference sequence). The length of the CDR3 is 14 residues. J was trimmed by 4 bases and V by 3 bases; bases with no gene match: 3. The CDR3 reads CASSSGQGSYGYTF. In nucleotides, the CDR3 is TGTGCCAGCAGCTCGGGACAGGGGAGCTATGGCTACACCTTC.

This chain uses TRBV4-2 with TRBJ1-5, with no clear D. Trimming removed 2 bases from V and 7 bases from J, with 9 bases in between. The length of the CDR3 is 13 residues. Looked up from germline, CDR1 is LGHNA and CDR2 is YNFKEQ. The CDR3 coding sequence is TGTGCCAGCAGCCAAAGAGAGGCACAGCCCCAGCATTTT. Its protein is CASSQREAQPQHF.

The rearrangement links TRBV7-9 to TRBJ2-5; D call uncertain. Trimming removed 2 bases at V and 2 bases at J, with 6 bases between. Germline CDR1 SEHNR, CDR2 FQNEAQ (reference sequence). CDR3 length: 13 residues. In DNA, the CDR3 is TGTGCCAGCAGCTTATACAATCAAGAGACCCAGTACTTC. Its translation: CASSLYNQETQYF. Using reference TRBV7-9 and TRBJ2-5 for the parts outside the CDR3, the full variable domain is DTGVSQNPRHKITKRGQNVTFRCDPISEHNRLYWYRQTLGQGPEFLTYFQNEAQLEKSRLLSDRFSAERPKGSFSTLEIQRTEQGDSAMYLCASSLYNQETQYFGPGTRLLVL.

The chain recombines TRBV13 with TRBJ2-1; D gene unclear. The V and J ends lost 0 bases and 10 bases respectively, with 16 bases between them. CDR1 and CDR2 (germline): PRHDT, FYEKMQ (reference sequence). The CDR3 length is 15 residues. This CDR3 is CASSLGRQSFGEQFF. The CDR3 DNA sequence: TGTGCCAGCAGCTTAGGCCGCCAGTCCTTTGGCGAGCAGTTCTTC. The whole variable domain, filled in from reference TRBV13 and TRBJ2-1, reads AAGVIQSPRHLIKEKRETATLKCYPIPRHDTVYWYQQGPGQDPQFLISFYEKMQSDKGSIPDRFSAQQFSDYHSELNMSSLELGDSALYFCASSLGRQSFGEQFFGPGTRLTVL.

The V call is TRBV27, the J call TRBJ1-1; D may be TRBD1 (5 bases). Germline-derived CDR1 and CDR2 are MNHEY and SMNVEV (reference sequence). The V end lost 5 bases, the J end lost 2 bases, and 12 bases lay between the germline ends. The CDR3 is made up of 14 amino acids. CDR3 sequence: CASSVFDSNTEAFF. The CDR3 region has the DNA TGTGCCAGCAGTGTTTTTGACAGCAACACTGAAGCTTTCTTT.

The chain recombines TRBV30 with TRBJ2-7; maybe TRBD2 (5 bases). The CDR3 runs 15 residues. Germline V gene lookup returns CDR1 GTSNPN and CDR2 SVGIG (reference sequence). The V gene lost 2 bases and the J gene lost 5 bases, with 19 bases spanning the gap. For the CDR3, the DNA is TGTGCCTGGAGTTTCTTCGGGAATGAGGTAGACGAGCAGTACTTC. It is translated as CAWSFFGNEVDEQYF.

The rearrangement uses TRBV7-2 and TRBJ2-5; 8 positions match TRBD1. Germline CDR1 is SGHTA and CDR2 is FQGNSA. This CDR3 contains 15 residues. V was pared by 4 bases and J by 5 bases, with 9 bases of the junction left unmatched. The CDR3: CASSYYYRDRETQYF. DNA for the CDR3: TGTGCCAGCAGCTACTACTACCGGGACAGGGAGACCCAGTACTTC.

This clone was counted between two and nine times. This chain uses TRBV28 with TRBJ1-3; D gene ambiguous. V gave up 6 bases and J gave up 3 bases, with 12 bases separating them. The CDR3 has 14 amino acids. CDR1 and CDR2 from the germline V gene are MDHEN and SYDVKM. The chain's CDR3 is CASRRQYIGNTIYF. CDR3 DNA: TGTGCCAGCAGGAGGCAGTACATTGGAAACACCATATATTTT.

This clone was detected only once. V usage is TRBV30 and J usage is TRBJ2-1; 9 bases are shared with TRBD2. CDR3 length: 15 residues. V lost 0 bases, J lost 4 bases, and 4 bases stayed unmatched. The germline gives CDR1 GTSNPN, CDR2 SVGIG (reference sequence). CDR3 sequence reads: CAWSVLGLAYNEQFF. The CDR3 region has the DNA TGTGCCTGGAGTGTACTCGGACTAGCGTACAATGAGCAGTTCTTC.

This chain connects TRBV21-1 to TRBJ2-7; TRBD1, the table's D call, was not compared with the DNA. TRBV21-1 constitutes a pseudogene. The CDR3 loop spans 13 amino acids. The CDR3 DNA reads TGTGCCAGCAGCAAAGAGAATGTGACAGTACTGTACTTC. Translating gives CASSKENVTVLYF.

This sequence joins TRBV4-1 and TRBJ1-2, with a weak D call TRBD1 (5 bases). This CDR3 is 16 amino acids long. Deletions cut 4 bases from V and 6 bases from J, with 21 bases between. Looked up from germline, CDR1 is MGHRA and CDR2 is YSYEKL. CDR3: CASSLLLHGGWDGYTF. The CDR3, as DNA: TGCGCCAGCAGCCTCTTACTCCACGGGGGGTGGGATGGCTACACCTTC.

V is TRBV27 and J is TRBJ1-4; D ambiguous. CDR1 and CDR2 (germline): MNHEY, SMNVEV (reference sequence). Trimming shortened V by 3 bases and J by 3 bases, and 5 bases separated the two germline ends. This CDR3 contains 13 residues. CDR3 loop: CASSFASNEKLFF. DNA of the CDR3: TGTGCCAGCAGTTTTGCGTCTAATGAAAAACTGTTTTTT.

The chain has TRBV5-8 and TRBJ2-7; 8 bases agree with TRBD1. From germline, CDR1 is SGHTS and CDR2 YDEGEE. V was pared by 4 bases and J by 4 bases, with 7 bases of the junction left unmatched. This CDR3 comprises 14 residues. CDR3 coding DNA: TGTGCCAGCAGCCCGGGACAGGCAGTATACGAGCAGTACTTC. This sequence encodes CASSPGQAVYEQYF.

This clone occurred a few times. J is TRBJ2-7 and V is TRBV14; tentative D call: TRBD1 (5 bases). The V end lost 4 bases, the J end lost 2 bases, and 21 bases lay between the germline ends. CDR1 is SGHDN, CDR2 FVKESK, per germline. CDR3 length: 17 residues. CDR3 sequence reads: CASSPVPRQGRTYEQYF. The DNA of the CDR3 is TGTGCCAGCAGCCCCGTTCCCCGCCAGGGAAGGACCTACGAGCAGTACTTC.

The chain is built from TRBV9 and TRBJ2-2, with D possibly TRBD2 on 6 matching bases. Trimming took off 3 bases at V and 7 bases at J, with 16 bases between the two ends. The germline V gene has CDR1 SGDLS and CDR2 YYNGEE. The length of the CDR3 is 15 residues. CDR3 DNA sequence: TGTGCCAGCAGCGGATTCGGGGGTACGATCGGGGAGCTGTTTTTT. Amino acid sequence: CASSGFGGTIGELFF.

The CDR3: CASTSGYRGHTEAFF. Here the CDR3 DNA reads TGTGCCAGTACCTCGGGGTACCGAGGACACACTGAAGCTTTCTTT. The V and J genes are TRBV19 and TRBJ1-1; D unresolved. V lost 7 bases and J 3 bases, leaving 18 bases between the germline ends. Germline V gene data show CDR1 as LNHDA and CDR2 as SQIVND (reference sequence). CDR3 length: 15 residues.

This chain links TRBV6-1 with TRBJ2-5; no clear D. The CDR3 is made up of 10 amino acids. Germline values: CDR1 MNHNS, CDR2 SASEGT. V gave up 5 bases and J gave up 4 bases, with 2 bases separating them. The DNA of the CDR3 is TGTGCCAGCAGTCTAGAGACCCAGTACTTC. Protein product: CASSLETQYF.

This chain connects TRBV4-2 to TRBJ2-2, with a possible D match to TRBD1 (7 bases). Germline CDR1 LGHNA, CDR2 YNFKEQ. Trimming took 1 base from V and 7 from J, leaving 16 bases between them. CDR3 length: 16 amino acids. The chain's CDR3 is CASSQVSSGGLGELFF. DNA of the CDR3: TGTGCCAGCAGCCAAGTATCGTCAGGGGGACTCGGGGAGCTGTTTTTT.

This clone was counted only a few times. The CDR3 spells CASSLSEDRPYGYTF. The CDR3 DNA sequence: TGTGCCAGCAGCTTATCTGAGGACAGGCCTTATGGCTACACCTTC. V is TRBV7-3 and J is TRBJ1-2; 7 bases map to TRBD1. The CDR3 runs to 15 residues. Germline-derived CDR1 and CDR2 are SGHTA and FQGTGA. The V segment lost 2 bases and the J segment 5 bases; nucleotides outside the gene matches: 8.